Listed below are T cell receptor beta chains from one sample, sequenced in a study of cytomegalovirus exposure and HLA in healthy donors. Only in-frame clones appear in the TCRdb table, and some are missing; sequencing was by immunoSEQ multiplex PCR. The sample contains about 120,000 clones, roughly 80% of which appear only once. The source material was PBMCs. The source is a man younger than 35 in good health and CMV-seropositive. The CDR3 runs from the conserved cysteine through the conserved F or W. Fields, in order: V gene, clone size, J gene, D gene, CDR3 DNA, CDR3 protein. The D gene is left open where the match is weak. Size values are once, few and many counts, or a class for expanded clones, and some rows have none.

>TRBV19|.|TRBJ1-5|.
TGTGCCAGTAGTATAGATCGAGGTCAGCCCCAGCATTTT
CASSIDRGQPQHF
>TRBV2|.|TRBJ1-4|TRBD1
TGTGCCAGCGCTCCGGGACAGGAATATGAAAAACTGTTTTTT
CASAPGQEYEKLFF
>TRBV27|.|TRBJ1-6|.
TGTGCCAGCAGACCGGGACACCGAAATTCACCCCTCCACTTT
CASRPGHRNSPLHF
>TRBV4-1|.|TRBJ2-7|TRBD2
TGCGCCAGCAGCCAAGATTCGGGCCTAGCGGGCCCTTTTACCTACGAGCAGTACTTC
CASSQDSGLAGPFTYEQYF
>TRBV6-1|.|TRBJ2-1|.
TGTGCCAGCAGGGCCAGGGTTGAGTTCTTC
CASRARVEFF
>TRBV30|.|TRBJ2-5|.
TGTGCCTGGACGACCCAAAACACAGTGGTCCAAGAGACCCAGTACTTC
CAWTTQNTVVQETQYF
>TRBV4-3|.|TRBJ1-6|.
TGCGCCAGCAGCCAAGGCACGGGCCTAAGATCCGGGAGGAATTCACCCCTCCACTTT
CASSQGTGLRSGRNSPLHF
>TRBV15|few|TRBJ2-1|TRBD2
TGTGCCACCAGTAAAGGACGGGAGGGGGGGGATGAGCAGTTCTTC
CATSKGREGGDEQFF
>TRBV12-5|once|TRBJ1-4|.
TGTGCTAGTGGTTCGTACTCGGGGGAACGTGAAAAACTGTTTTTT
CASGSYSGEREKLFF
>TRBV7-9|.|TRBJ2-1|TRBD2
TGTGCCAGCAGCTTTAGCGGGACCCACTACAATGAGCAGTTCTTC
CASSFSGTHYNEQFF
>TRBV5-1|.|TRBJ2-1|TRBD2
TGCGCCAGCAGCCCCAGACTAGCGGGAGCCATCTACAATGAGCAGTTCTTC
CASSPRLAGAIYNEQFF
>TRBV7-9|.|TRBJ2-7|TRBD1
TGTGCCAGCAGCAAACAGGGGATCTCCTACGAGCAGTACTTC
CASSKQGISYEQYF
>TRBV2|.|TRBJ2-6|.
TGTGCCAGCGGCGGGGATTTGTCTGGGGCCAACGTCCTGACTTTC
CASGGDLSGANVLTF
>TRBV7-2|.|TRBJ1-1|TRBD1
TGTGCCAGCAGCCAACGGCCCCAGGGGGCCAACACTGAAGCTTTCTTT
CASSQRPQGANTEAFF
>TRBV4-3|once|TRBJ2-1|TRBD1
TGCGCCAGCAGCCAGCCGGGACAGGGGAACAATGAGCAGTTCTTC
CASSQPGQGNNEQFF
>TRBV19|.|TRBJ1-6|.
TGTGCCAGTAGTATATCCCCGGAGGGCAATTCACCCCTCCACTTT
CASSISPEGNSPLHF
>TRBV7-2|.|TRBJ2-7|TRBD1
TGTGCCAGCAGCCTGACAGGGTACTACGAGCAGTACTTC
CASSLTGYYEQYF
>TRBV2|.|TRBJ1-2|TRBD1
TGTGCCAGCAGTGCCAGGGGGGTAAACTATGGCTACACCTTC
CASSARGVNYGYTF
>TRBV19|.|TRBJ1-2|.
TGTGCCAGTAGCCAGATGGGCACAGGGAACTATGGCTACACCTTC
CASSQMGTGNYGYTF
>TRBV5-1|.|TRBJ2-5|.
TGCGCCAGCAGCTTGGTAACAGGGATCCAAGAGACCCAGTACTTC
CASSLVTGIQETQYF
>TRBV30|.|TRBJ1-2|.
TGTGCCTGGAGTGTACAGGACAGTGTATATGGCTACACCTTC
CAWSVQDSVYGYTF
>TRBV9|.|TRBJ2-2|TRBD2
TGTGCCAGCAGCCCGAGACTAGCGGGGGCGAACACCGGGGAGCTGTTTTTT
CASSPRLAGANTGELFF
>TRBV29-1|.|TRBJ1-1|.
TGCAGCGTTGTACAGGAGAACACTGAAGCTTTCTTT
CSVVQENTEAFF
>TRBV25-1|.|TRBJ2-1|.
TGTGCCAGCAGTGGAGCTCCCGTAAACTACAATGAGCAGTTCTTC
CASSGAPVNYNEQFF
>TRBV27|.|TRBJ1-5|TRBD1
TGTGCCAGCAGTCCACAGGGGAACAATCAGCCCCAGCATTTT
CASSPQGNNQPQHF
>TRBV10-3|.|TRBJ2-3|.
TGTGCCATCAGTGGGACACAAGATACGCAGTATTTT
CAISGTQDTQYF
>TRBV28|.|TRBJ2-7|TRBD1
TGTGCCAGCAGCGGACAGGGAATTCTTGAGCAGTACTTC
CASSGQGILEQYF
>TRBV6-1|.|TRBJ1-6|.
TGTGCCAGTTCAGATACAGGGAATTCACCCCTCCACTTT
CASSDTGNSPLHF
>TRBV19|.|TRBJ2-3|TRBD2
TGTGCCAGTAGTATCGGGAGGGGAAGCACAGATACGCAGTATTTT
CASSIGRGSTDTQYF